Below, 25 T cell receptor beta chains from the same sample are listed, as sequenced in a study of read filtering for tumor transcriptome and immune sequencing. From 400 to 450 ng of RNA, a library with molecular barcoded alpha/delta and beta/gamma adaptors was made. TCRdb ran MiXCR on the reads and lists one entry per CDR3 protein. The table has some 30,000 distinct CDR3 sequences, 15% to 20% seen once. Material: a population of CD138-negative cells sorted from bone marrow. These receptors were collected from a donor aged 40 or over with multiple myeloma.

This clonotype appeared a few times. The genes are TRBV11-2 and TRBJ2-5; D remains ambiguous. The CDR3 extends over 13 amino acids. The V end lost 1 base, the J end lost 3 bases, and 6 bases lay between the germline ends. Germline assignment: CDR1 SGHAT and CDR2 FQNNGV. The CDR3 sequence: CASSLGQEETQYF. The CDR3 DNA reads TGTGCCAGCAGCTTAGGCCAGGAAGAGACCCAGTACTTC.

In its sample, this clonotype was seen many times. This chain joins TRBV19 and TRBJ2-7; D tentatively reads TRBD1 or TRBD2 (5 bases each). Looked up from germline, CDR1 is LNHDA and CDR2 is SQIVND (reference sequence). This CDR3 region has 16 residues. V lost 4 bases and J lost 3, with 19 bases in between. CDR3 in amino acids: CASSTLTEPGSYEQYF. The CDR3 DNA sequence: TGTGCCAGTAGTACCCTGACCGAACCAGGGAGCTACGAGCAGTACTTC.

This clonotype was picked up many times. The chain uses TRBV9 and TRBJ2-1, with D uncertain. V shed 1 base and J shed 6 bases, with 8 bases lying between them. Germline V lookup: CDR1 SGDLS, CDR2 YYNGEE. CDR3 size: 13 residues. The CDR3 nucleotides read TGTGCCAGCAGCGTAAGCCCGTCCAATGAGCAGTTCTTC. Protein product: CASSVSPSNEQFF.

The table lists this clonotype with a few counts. The chain's CDR3 is CASSSFPKAGQQETQYF. The CDR3 region has the DNA TGTGCCAGCAGCTCCTTCCCCAAAGCAGGGCAACAAGAGACCCAGTACTTC. The genes are TRBV7-8 and TRBJ2-5; perhaps TRBD1 as D (5 bases). V was trimmed by 4 bases and J by 2 bases, leaving 20 bases between them. The length of the CDR3 is 17 residues. Germline-derived CDR1 and CDR2 are SGHVS and FQNEAQ. Variable domain in full (rest from reference TRBV7-8 and TRBJ2-5): GAGVSQSPRYKVAKRGQDVALRCDPISGHVSLFWYQQALGQGPEFLTYFQNEAQLDKSGLPSDRFFAERPEGSVSTLKIQRTQQEDSAVYLCASSSFPKAGQQETQYFGPGTRLLVL.

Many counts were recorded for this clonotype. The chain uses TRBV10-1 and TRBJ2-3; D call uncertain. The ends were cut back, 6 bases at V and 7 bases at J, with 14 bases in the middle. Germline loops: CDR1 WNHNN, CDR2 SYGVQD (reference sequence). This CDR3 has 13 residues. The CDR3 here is CASSLRQDHTQYF. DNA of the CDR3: TGCGCCAGCAGCCTCCGGCAGGACCATACGCAGTATTTT.

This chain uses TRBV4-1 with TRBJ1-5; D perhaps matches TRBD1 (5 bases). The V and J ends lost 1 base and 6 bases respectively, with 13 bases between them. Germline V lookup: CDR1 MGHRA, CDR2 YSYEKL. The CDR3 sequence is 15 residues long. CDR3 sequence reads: CASSQGRDAGQPQHF. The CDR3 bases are TGCGCCAGCAGCCAAGGCAGGGACGCCGGTCAGCCCCAGCATTTT.

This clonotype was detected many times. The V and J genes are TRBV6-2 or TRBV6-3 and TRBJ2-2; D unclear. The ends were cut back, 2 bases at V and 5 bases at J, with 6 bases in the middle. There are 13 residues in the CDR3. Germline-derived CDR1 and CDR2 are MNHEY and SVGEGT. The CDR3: CASSYLGTGELFF. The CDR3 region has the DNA TGTGCCAGCAGTTACCTGGGGACCGGGGAGCTGTTTTTT.

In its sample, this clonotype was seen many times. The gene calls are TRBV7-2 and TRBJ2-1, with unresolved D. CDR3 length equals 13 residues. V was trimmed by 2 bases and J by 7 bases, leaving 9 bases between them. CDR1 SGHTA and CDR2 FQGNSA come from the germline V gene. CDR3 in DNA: TGTGCCAGCAGCTTAACCCCCCAAAATGAGCAGTTCTTC. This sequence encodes CASSLTPQNEQFF.

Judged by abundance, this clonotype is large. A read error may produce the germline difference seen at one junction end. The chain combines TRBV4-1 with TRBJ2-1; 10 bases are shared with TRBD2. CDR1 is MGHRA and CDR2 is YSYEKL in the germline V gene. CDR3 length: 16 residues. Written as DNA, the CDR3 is TGTGCCAGCAGCCAAGACTCAGCGGGGGGGCTGGGTGAGCAGTTCTTC. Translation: CASSQDSAGGLGEQFF.

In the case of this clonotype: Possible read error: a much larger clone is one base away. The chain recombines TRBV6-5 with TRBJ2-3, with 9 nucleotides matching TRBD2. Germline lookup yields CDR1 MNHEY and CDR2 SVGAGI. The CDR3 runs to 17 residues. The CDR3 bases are TGTGCCAGCAGTTACTCTTGGGGACTAGCCTCAGAAGATCCGCAGTATTTT. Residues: CASSYSWGLASEDPQYF.

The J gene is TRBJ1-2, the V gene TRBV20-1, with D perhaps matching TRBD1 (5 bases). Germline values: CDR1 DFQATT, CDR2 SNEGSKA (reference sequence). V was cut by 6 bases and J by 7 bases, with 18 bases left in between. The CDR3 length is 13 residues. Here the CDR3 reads CSAGTRRAGGYTF. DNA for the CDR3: TGCAGTGCGGGTACCCGCAGGGCTGGTGGCTACACCTTC.

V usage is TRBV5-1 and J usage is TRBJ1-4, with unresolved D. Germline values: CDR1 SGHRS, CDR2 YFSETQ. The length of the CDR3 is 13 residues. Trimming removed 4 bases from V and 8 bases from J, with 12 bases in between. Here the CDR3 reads CASSAGNGEKLFF. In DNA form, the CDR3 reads TGCGCCAGCAGCGCTGGTAATGGAGAAAAACTGTTTTTT.

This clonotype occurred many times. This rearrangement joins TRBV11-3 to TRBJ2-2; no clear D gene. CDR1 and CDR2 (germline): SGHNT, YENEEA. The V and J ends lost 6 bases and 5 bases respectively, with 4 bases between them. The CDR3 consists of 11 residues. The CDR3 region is CASRGTGELFF. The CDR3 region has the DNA TGTGCCAGCAGGGGTACCGGGGAGCTGTTTTTT.

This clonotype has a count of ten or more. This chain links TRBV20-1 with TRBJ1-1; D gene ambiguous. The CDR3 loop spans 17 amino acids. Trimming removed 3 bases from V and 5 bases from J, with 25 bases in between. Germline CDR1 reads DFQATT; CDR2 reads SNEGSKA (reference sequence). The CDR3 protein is CSARRKGEGYSFTEAFF. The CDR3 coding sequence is TGCAGTGCTAGGAGAAAGGGAGAGGGATATAGTTTTACTGAAGCTTTCTTT.

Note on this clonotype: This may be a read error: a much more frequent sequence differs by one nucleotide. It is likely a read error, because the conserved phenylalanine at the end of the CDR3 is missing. CDR3 nucleotide sequence: TGTGCCAGCAGCCGTGGGACTAGCGGTGAGCAGTTCTCC. Amino acid sequence: CASSRGTSGEQFS. The chain is built from TRBV14 and TRBJ2-1, with TRBD2 identical over 11 bases. CDR1 and CDR2 (germline): SGHDN, FVKESK. After removal of 4 bases from V and 9 bases from J, the junction contained 2 bases not matched to a gene. The length of the CDR3 is 13 residues.

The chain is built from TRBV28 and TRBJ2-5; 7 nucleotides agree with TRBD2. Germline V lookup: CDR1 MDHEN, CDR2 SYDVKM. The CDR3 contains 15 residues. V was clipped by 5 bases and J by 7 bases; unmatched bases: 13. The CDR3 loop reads CASSTSDRGGWTQYF. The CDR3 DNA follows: TGTGCCAGCAGTACATCGGATAGGGGAGGGTGGACCCAGTACTTC.

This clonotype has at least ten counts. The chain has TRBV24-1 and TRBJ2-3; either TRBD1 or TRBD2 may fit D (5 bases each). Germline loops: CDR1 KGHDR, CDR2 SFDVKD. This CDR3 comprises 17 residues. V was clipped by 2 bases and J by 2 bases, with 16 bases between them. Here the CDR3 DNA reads TGTGCCACCAGTGATTCCCAGTCCGGGGCATACACAGATACGCAGTATTTT. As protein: CATSDSQSGAYTDTQYF.

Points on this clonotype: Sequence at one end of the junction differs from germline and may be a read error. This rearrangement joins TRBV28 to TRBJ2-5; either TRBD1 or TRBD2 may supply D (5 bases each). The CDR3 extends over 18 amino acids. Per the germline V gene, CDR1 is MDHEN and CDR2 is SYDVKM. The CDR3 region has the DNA TGTGCCAGCGGTTTATTCCCCCTCTCAGGGTCGGGGAAAGAGACCCAGTACTTC. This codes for CASGLFPLSGSGKETQYF. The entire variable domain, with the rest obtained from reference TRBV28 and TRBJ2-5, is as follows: DVKVTQSSRYLVKRTGEKVFLECVQDMDHENMFWYRQDPGLGLRLIYFSYDVKMKEKGDIPEGYSVSREKKERFSLILESASTNQTSMYLCASGLFPLSGSGKETQYFGPGTRLLVL.

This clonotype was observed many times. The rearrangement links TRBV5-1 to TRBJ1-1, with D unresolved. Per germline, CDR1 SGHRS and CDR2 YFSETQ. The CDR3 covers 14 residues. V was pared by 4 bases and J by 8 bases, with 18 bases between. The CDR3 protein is CASSLPERSAEAFF. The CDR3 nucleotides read TGCGCCAGCAGCCTACCAGAGAGGTCAGCCGAAGCTTTCTTT.

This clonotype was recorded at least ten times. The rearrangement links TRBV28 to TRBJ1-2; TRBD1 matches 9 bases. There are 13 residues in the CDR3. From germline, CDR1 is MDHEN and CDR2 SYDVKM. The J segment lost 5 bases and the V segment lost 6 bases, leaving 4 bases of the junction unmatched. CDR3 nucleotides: TGTGCCAGCAGCTTGGACAGGGGTTATGGCTACACCTTC. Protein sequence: CASSLDRGYGYTF.

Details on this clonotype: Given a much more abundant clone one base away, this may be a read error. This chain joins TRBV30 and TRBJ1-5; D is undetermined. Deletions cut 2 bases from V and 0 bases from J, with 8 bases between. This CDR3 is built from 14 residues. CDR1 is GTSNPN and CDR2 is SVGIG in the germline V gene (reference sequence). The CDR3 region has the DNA TGTGCCTGGAGTAGCCAGGCTAGCAATCAGCCCCAGCATTTT. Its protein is CAWSSQASNQPQHF.

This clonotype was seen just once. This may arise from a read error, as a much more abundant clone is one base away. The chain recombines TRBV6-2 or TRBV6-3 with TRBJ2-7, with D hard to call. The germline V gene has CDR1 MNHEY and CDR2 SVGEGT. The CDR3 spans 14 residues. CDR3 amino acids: CASTYTTRAYEQCF. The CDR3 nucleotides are TGTGCCAGCACCTACACCACTCGAGCCTACGAGCAGTGCTTC.

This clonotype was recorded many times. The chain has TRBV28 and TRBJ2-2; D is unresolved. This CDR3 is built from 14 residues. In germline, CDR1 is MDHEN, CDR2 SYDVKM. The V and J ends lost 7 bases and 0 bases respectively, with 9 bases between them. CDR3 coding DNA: TGTGCCAGCACCGGCCGGGCGAACACCGGGGAGCTGTTTTTT. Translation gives CASTGRANTGELFF.

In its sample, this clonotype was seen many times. Here the CDR3 DNA reads TGTGCCAGCAGTTTAGTACAGCCTGACCAGGGGGAGCAGTACTTC. It is translated as CASSLVQPDQGEQYF. The V and J genes are TRBV28 and TRBJ2-7; tentatively, D is TRBD1 (6 bases). Deletions cut 2 bases from V and 7 bases from J, with 18 bases between. The germline CDR1 and CDR2 sequences are MDHEN and SYDVKM. There are 15 residues in the CDR3.

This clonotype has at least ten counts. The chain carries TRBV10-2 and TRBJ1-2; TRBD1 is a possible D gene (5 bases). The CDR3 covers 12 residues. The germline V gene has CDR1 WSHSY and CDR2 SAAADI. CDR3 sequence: CGTQGANYGYTF. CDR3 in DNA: TGCGGGACGCAGGGAGCTAACTATGGCTACACCTTC.